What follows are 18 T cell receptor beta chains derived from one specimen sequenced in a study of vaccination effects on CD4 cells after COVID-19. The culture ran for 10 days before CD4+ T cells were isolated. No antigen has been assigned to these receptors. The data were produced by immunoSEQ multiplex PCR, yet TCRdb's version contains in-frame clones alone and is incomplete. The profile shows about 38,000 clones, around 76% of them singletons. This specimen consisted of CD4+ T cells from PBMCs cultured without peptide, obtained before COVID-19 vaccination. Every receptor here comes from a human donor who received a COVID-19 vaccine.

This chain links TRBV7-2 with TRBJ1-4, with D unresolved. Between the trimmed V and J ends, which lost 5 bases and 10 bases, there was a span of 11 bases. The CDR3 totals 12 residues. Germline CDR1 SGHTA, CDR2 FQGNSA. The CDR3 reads CASSPTWGKLFF. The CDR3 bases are TGTGCCAGCAGCCCGACGTGGGGAAAACTGTTTTTT.

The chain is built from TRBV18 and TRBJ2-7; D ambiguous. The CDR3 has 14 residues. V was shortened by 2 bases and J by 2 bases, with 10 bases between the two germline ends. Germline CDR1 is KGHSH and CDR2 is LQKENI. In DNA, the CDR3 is TGTGCCAGCTCACCAGGTTCTGACCCCTACGAGCAGTACGTC. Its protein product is CASSPGSDPYEQYV.

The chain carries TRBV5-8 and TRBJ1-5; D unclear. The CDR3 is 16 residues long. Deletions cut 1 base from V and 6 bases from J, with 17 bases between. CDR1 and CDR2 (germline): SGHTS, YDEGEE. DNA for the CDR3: TGTGCCAGCAGCTTGACACCGGGATACTTGCCTCAGCCCCAGCATTTT. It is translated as CASSLTPGYLPQPQHF.

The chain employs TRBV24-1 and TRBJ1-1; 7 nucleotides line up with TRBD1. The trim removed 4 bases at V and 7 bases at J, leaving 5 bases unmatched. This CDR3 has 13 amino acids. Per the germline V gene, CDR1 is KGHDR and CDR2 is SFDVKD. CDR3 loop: CATSDTGTVEAFF. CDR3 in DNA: TGTGCCACCAGTGACACTGGGACAGTTGAAGCTTTCTTT.

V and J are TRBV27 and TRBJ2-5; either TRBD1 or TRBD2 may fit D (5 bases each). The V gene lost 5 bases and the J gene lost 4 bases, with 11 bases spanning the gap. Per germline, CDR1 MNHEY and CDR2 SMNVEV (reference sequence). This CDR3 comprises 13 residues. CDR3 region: CASSPQRGETQYF. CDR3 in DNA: TGTGCCAGCAGTCCCCAGAGGGGAGAGACCCAGTACTTC.

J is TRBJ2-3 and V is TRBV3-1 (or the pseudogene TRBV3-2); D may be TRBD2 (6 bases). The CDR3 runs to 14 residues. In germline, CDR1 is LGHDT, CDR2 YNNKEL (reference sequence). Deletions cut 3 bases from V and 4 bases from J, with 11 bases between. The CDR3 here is CASSHGGIADTQYF. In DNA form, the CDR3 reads TGTGCCAGCAGCCATGGGGGGATCGCAGATACGCAGTATTTT.

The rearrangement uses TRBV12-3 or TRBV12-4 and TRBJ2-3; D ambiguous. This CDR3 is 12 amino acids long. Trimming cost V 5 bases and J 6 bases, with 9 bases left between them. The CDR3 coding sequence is TGTGCCAGCAGTCAGGTGGGGGATACGCAGTATTTT. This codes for CASSQVGDTQYF.

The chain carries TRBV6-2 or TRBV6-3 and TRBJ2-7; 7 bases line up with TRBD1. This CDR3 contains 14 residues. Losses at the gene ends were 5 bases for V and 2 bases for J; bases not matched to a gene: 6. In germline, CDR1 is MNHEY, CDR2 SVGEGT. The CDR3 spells CASSDGTAAYEQYV. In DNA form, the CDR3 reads TGTGCCAGCAGTGACGGGACAGCAGCCTACGAGCAGTACGTC.

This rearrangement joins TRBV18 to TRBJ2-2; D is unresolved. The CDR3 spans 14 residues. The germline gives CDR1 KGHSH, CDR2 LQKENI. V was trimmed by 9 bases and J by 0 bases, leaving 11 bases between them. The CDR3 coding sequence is TGTGCCAGTCTCCTCGCACCGAACACCGGGGAGCTGTTTTTT. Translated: CASLLAPNTGELFF.

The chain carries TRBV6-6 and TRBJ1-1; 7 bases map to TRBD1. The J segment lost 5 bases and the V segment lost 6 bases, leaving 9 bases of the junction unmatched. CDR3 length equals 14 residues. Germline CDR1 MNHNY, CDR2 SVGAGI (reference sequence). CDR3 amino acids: CASSARQGWTEAFF. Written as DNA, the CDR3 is TGTGCCAGCAGCGCCCGACAGGGTTGGACTGAAGCTTTCTTT.

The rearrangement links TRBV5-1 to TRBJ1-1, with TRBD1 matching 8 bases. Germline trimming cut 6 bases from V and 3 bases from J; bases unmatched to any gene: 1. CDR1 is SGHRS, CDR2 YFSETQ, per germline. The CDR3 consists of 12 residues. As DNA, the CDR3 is TGCGCCAGCAAACAGGGGGACACTGAAGCTTTCTTT. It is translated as CASKQGDTEAFF. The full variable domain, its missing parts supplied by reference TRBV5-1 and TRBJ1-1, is KAGVTQTPRYLIKTRGQQVTLSCSPISGHRSVSWYQQTPGQGLQFLFEYFSETQRNKGNFPGRFSGRQFSNSRSEMNVSTLELGDSALYLCASKQGDTEAFFGQGTRLTVV.

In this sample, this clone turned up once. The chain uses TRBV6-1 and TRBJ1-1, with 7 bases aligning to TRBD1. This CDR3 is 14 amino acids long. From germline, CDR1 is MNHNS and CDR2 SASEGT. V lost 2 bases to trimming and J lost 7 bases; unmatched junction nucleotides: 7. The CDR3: CASSEPPGQLEAFF. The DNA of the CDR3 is TGTGCCAGCAGTGAACCCCCGGGACAGCTTGAAGCTTTCTTT.

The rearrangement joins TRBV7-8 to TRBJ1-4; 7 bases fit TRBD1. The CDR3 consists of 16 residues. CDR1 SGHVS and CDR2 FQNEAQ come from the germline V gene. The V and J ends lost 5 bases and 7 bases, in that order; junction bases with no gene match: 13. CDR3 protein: CASSPGNRGGREKLFF. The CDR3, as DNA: TGTGCCAGCAGCCCCGGGAACAGGGGAGGCCGTGAAAAACTGTTTTTT.

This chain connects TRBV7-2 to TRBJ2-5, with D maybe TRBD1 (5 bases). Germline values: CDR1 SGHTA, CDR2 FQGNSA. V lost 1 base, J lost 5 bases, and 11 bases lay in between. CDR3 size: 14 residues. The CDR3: CASSLGGGKETQYF. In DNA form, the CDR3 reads TGTGCCAGCAGCTTAGGGGGCGGAAAGGAGACCCAGTACTTC.

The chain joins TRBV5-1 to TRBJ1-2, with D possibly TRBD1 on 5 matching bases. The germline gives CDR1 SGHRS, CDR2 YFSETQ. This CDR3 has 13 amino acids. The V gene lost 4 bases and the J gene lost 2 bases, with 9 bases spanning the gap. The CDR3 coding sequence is TGCGCCAGCAGCCATCAGGGAAACTATGGCTACACCTTC. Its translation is CASSHQGNYGYTF.

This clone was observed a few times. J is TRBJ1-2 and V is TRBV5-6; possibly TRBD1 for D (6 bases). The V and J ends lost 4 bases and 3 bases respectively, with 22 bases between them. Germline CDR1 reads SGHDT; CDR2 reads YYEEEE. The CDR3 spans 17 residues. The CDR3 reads CASSHRSRGGGDYGYTF. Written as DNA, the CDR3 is TGTGCCAGCAGCCACCGCTCCCGGGGAGGGGGTGACTATGGCTACACCTTC.

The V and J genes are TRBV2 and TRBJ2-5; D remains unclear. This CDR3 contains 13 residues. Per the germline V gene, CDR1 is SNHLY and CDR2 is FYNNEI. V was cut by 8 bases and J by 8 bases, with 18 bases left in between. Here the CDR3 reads CASQIGPLGTQYF. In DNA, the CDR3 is TGTGCCAGCCAAATAGGGCCCCTGGGCACCCAGTACTTC.

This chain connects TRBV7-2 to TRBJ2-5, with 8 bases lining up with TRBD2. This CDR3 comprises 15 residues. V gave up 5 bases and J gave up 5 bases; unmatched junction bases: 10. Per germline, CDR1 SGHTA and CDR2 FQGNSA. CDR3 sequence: CASSALSGALETQYF. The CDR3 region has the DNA TGTGCCAGCAGCGCGCTTAGCGGGGCTCTGGAGACCCAGTACTTC.